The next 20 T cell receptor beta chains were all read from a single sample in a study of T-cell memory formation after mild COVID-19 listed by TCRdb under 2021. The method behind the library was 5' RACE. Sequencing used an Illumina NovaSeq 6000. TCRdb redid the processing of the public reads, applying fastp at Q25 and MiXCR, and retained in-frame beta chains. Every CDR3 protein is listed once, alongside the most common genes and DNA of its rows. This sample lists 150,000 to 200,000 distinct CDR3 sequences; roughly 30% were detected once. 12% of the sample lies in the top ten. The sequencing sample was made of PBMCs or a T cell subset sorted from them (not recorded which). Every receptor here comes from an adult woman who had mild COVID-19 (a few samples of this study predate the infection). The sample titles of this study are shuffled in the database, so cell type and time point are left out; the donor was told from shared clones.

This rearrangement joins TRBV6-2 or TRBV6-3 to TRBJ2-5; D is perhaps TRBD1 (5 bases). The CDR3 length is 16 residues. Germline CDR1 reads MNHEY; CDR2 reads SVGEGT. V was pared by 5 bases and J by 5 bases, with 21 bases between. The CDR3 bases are TGTGCCAGCAGTGGGCACAGGCTACCAACCCGGGAGACCCAGTACTTC. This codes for CASSGHRLPTRETQYF.

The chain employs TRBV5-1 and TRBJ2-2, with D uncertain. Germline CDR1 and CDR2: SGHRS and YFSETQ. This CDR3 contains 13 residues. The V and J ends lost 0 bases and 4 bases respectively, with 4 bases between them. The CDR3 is CASSLDGTGELFF. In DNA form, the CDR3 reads TGCGCCAGCAGCTTGGACGGCACCGGGGAGCTGTTTTTT.

CDR3 loop: CASSLGVLDTQYF. The CDR3 DNA follows: TGTGCCAGCAGTTTGGGCGTATTAGATACGCAGTATTTT. This chain links TRBV12-3 or TRBV12-4 with TRBJ2-3; D gene unclear. V was trimmed by 3 bases and J by 5 bases, leaving 9 bases between them. CDR3 length: 13 residues.

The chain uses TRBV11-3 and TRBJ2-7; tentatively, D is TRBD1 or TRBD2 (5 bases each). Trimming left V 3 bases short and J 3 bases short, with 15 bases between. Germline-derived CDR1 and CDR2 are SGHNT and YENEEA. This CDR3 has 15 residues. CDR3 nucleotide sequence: TGTGCCAGCAGCTTTTGGGGTGAGGGGTACTACGAGCAGTACTTC. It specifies CASSFWGEGYYEQYF. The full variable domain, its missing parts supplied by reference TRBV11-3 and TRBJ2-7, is EAGVVQSPRYKIIEKKQPVAFWCNPISGHNTLYWYLQNLGQGPELLIRYENEEAVDDSQLPKDRFSAERLKGVDSTLKIQPAELGDSAVYLCASSFWGEGYYEQYFGPGTRLTVT.

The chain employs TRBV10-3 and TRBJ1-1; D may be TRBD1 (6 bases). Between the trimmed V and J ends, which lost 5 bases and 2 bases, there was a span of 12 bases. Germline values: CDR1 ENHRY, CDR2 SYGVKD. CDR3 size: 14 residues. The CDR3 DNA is TGTGCCATCAGTTTAGCAGGGGTAAACACTGAAGCTTTCTTT. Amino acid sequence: CAISLAGVNTEAFF.

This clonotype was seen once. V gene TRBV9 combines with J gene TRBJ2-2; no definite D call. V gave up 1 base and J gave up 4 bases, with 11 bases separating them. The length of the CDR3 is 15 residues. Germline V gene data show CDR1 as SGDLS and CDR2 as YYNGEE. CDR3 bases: TGTGCCAGCAGCGTAAATCAGGCCGCCACCGGGGAGCTGTTTTTT. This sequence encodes CASSVNQAATGELFF.

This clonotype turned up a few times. CDR3 DNA: TGTGCCAGCAGCTTAAGAGGGCATGAGACCCAGTACTTC. Its translation: CASSLRGHETQYF. The chain is built from TRBV7-8 and TRBJ2-5, with D possibly TRBD2 on 5 matching bases. The CDR3 consists of 13 residues. Trimming cost V 2 bases and J 5 bases, with 9 bases left between them. CDR1 and CDR2 (germline): SGHVS, FQNEAQ.

The CDR3 loop reads CASSFSLLNEQFF. The DNA for the CDR3 is TGTGCCAGCAGCTTTTCTCTTCTCAATGAGCAGTTCTTC. The chain carries TRBV7-2 and TRBJ2-1; unclear D gene. The CDR3 runs 13 residues. Looked up from germline, CDR1 is SGHTA and CDR2 is FQGNSA. The V and J ends lost 3 bases and 6 bases respectively, with 9 bases between them.

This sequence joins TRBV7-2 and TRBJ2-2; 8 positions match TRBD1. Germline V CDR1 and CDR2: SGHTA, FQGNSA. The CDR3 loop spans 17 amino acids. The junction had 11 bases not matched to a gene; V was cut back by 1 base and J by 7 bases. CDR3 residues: CASSLEWAGGAGGELFF. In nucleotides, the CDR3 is TGTGCCAGCAGCTTAGAATGGGCAGGGGGCGCGGGCGGGGAGCTGTTTTTT.

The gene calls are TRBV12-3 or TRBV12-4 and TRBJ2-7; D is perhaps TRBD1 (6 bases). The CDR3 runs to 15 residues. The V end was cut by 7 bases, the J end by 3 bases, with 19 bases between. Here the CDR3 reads CASTQTGAGDYEQYF. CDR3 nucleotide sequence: TGTGCCAGCACTCAAACTGGGGCAGGGGACTACGAGCAGTACTTC.

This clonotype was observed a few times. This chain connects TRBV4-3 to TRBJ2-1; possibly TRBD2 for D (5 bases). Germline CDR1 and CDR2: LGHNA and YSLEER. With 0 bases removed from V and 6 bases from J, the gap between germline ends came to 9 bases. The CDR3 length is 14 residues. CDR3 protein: CASSQEATINEQFF. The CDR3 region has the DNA TGCGCCAGCAGCCAAGAAGCGACTATCAATGAGCAGTTCTTC.

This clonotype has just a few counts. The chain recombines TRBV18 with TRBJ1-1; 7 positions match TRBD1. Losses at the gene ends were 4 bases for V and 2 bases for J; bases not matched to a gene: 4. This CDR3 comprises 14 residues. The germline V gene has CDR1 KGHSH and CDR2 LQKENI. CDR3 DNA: TGTGCCAGCTCACGGCAGGGGGGAAACACTGAAGCTTTCTTT. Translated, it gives CASSRQGGNTEAFF. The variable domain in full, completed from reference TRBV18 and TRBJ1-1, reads NAGVMQNPRHLVRRRGQEARLRCSPMKGHSHVYWYRQLPEEGLKFMVYLQKENIIDESGMPKERFSAEFPKEGPSILRIQQVVRGDSAAYFCASSRQGGNTEAFFGQGTRLTVV.

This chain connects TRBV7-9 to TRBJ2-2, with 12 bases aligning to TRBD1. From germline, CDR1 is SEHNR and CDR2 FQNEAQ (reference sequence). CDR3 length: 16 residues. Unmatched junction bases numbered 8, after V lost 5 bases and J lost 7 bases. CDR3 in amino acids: CASSPRDRGLNGELFF. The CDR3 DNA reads TGTGCCAGCAGCCCCCGGGACAGGGGGCTAAACGGGGAGCTGTTTTTT.

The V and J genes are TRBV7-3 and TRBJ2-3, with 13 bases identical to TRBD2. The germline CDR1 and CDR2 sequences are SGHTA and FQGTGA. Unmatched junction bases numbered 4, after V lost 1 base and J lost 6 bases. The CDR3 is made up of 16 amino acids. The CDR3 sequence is CASSLSRTSGSDTQYF. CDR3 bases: TGTGCCAGCAGCTTAAGTCGGACTAGCGGGAGTGATACGCAGTATTTT.

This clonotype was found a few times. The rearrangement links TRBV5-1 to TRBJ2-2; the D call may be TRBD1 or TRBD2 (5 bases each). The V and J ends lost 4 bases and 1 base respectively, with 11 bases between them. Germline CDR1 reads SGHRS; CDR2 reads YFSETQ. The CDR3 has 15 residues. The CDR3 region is CASSAGTVNTGELFF. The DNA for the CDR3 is TGCGCCAGCAGCGCCGGGACGGTGAACACCGGGGAGCTGTTTTTT.

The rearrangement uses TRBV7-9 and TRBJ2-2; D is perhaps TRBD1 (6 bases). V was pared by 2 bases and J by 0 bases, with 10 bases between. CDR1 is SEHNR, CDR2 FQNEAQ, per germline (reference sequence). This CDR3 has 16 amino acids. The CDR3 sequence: CASSLIGTTNTGELFF. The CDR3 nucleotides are TGTGCCAGCAGCTTAATCGGGACAACGAACACCGGGGAGCTGTTTTTT.

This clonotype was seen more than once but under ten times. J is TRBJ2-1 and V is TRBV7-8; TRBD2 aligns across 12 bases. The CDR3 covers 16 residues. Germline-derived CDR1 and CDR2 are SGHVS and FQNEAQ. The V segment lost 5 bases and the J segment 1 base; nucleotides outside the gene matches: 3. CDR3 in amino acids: CASSRTSGNSYNEQFF. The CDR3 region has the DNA TGTGCCAGCAGCCGGACTAGCGGGAATTCCTACAATGAGCAGTTCTTC.

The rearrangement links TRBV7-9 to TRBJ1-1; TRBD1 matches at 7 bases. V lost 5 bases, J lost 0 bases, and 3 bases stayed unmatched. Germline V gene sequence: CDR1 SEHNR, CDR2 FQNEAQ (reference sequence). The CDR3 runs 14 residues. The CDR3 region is CASSATGLNTEAFF. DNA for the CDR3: TGTGCCAGCAGCGCGACAGGGCTGAACACTGAAGCTTTCTTT.

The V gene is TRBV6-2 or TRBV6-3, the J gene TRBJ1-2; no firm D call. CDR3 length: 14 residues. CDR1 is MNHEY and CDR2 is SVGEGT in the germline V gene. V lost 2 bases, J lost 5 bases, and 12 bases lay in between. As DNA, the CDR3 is TGTGCCAGCAGTTACGTCCGAAAGGGATATGGCTACACCTTC. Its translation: CASSYVRKGYGYTF.

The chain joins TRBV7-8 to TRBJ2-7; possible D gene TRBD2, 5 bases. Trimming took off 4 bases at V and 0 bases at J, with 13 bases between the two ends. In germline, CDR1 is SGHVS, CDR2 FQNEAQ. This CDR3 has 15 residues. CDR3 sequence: CASSSLRENSYEQYF. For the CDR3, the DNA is TGTGCCAGCAGCTCCCTCCGGGAAAACTCCTACGAGCAGTACTTC. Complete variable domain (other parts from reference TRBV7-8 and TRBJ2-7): GAGVSQSPRYKVAKRGQDVALRCDPISGHVSLFWYQQALGQGPEFLTYFQNEAQLDKSGLPSDRFFAERPEGSVSTLKIQRTQQEDSAVYLCASSSLRENSYEQYFGPGTRLTVT.